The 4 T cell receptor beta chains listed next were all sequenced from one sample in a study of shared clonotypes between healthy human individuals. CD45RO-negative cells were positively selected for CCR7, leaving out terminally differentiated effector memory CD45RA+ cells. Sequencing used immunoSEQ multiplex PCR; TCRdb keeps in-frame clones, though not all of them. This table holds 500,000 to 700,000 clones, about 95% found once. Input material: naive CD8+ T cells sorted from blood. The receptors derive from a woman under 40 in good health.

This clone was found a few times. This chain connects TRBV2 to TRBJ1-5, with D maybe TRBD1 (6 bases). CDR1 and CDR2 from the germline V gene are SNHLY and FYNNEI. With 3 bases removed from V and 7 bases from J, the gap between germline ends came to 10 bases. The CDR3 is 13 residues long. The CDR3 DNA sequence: TGTGCCAGCAGTGACACAGGGCGGCAGCCCCAGCATTTT. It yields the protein CASSDTGRQPQHF.

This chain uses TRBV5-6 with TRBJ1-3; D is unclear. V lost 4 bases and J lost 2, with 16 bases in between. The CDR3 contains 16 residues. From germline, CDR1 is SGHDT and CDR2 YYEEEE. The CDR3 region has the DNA TGTGCCAGCAGCCAGATGGGGAGTTCTGCTGGAAACACCATATATTTT. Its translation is CASSQMGSSAGNTIYF.

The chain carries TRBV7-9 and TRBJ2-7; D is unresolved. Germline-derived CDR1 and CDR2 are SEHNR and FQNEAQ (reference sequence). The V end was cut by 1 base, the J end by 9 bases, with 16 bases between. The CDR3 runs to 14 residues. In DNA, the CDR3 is TGTGCCAGCAGCTTAGACCCGGCCCTTTCGGGGCAGTACTTC. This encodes CASSLDPALSGQYF.

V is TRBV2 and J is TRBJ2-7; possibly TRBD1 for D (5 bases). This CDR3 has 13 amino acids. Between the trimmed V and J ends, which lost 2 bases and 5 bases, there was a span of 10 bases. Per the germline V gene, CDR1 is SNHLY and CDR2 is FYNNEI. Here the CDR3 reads CASSESGLHEQYF. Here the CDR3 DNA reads TGTGCCAGCAGTGAATCAGGGCTCCACGAGCAGTACTTC.